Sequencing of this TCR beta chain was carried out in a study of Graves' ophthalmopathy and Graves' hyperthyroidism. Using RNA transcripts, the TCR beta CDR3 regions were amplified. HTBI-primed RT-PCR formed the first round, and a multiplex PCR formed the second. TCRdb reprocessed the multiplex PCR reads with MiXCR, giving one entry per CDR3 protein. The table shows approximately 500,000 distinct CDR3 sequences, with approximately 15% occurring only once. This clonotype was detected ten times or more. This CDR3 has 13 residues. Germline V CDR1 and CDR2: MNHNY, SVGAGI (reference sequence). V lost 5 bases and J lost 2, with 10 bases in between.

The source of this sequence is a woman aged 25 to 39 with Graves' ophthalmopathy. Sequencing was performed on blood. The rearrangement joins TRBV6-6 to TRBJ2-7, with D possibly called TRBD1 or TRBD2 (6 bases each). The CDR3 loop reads CASSRGTTYEQYF. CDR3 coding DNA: TGTGCCAGCAGTCGCGGGACAACCTACGAGCAGTACTTC.